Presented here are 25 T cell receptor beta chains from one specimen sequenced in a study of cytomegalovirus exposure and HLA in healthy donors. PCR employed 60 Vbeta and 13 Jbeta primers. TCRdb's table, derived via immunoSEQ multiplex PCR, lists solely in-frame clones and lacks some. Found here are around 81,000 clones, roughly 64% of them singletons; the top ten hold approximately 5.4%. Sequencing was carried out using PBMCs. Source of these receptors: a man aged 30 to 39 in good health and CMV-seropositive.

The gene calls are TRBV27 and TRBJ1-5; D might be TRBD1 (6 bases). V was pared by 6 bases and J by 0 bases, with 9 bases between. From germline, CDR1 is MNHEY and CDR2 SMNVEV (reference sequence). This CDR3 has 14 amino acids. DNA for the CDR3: TGTGCCAGCAGAGTACAGGGTAGCAATCAGCCCCAGCATTTT. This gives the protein CASRVQGSNQPQHF.

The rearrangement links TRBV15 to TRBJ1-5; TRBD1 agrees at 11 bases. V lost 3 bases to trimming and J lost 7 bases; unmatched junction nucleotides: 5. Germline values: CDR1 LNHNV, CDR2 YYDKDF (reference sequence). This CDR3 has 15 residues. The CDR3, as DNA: TGTGCCACCAGCAGGGAGGGACAGGGGGGACAGCCCCAGCATTTT. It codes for CATSREGQGGQPQHF. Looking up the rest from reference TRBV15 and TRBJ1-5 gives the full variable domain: DAMVIQNPRYQVTQFGKPVTLSCSQTLNHNVMYWYQQKSSQAPKLLFHYYDKDFNNEADTPDNFQSRRPNTSFCFLDIRSPGLGDTAMYLCATSREGQGGQPQHFGDGTRLSIL.

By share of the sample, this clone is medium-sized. The chain's CDR3 is CASSQTGAGEQYF. CDR3 DNA: TGCGCCAGCAGCCAGACAGGGGCGGGGGAGCAGTACTTC. The rearrangement uses TRBV4-1 and TRBJ2-7, with 8 bases identical to TRBD1. Looked up from germline, CDR1 is MGHRA and CDR2 is YSYEKL. V dropped 3 bases and J dropped 7; count of bases not matched to a gene: 5. CDR3 size: 13 residues.

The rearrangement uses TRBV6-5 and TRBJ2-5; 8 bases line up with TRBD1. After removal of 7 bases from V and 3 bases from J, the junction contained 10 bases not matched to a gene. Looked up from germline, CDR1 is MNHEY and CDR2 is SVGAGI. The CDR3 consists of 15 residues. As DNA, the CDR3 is TGTGCCAGCACCCCGTACCCAGGGGGCGAAGAGACCCAGTACTTC. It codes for CASTPYPGGEETQYF.

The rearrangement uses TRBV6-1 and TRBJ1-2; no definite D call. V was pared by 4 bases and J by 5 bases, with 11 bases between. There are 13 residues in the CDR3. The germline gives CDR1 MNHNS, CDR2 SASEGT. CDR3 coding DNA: TGTGCCAGCAGTGGCTTCGGAGGGTATGGCTACACCTTC. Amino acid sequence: CASSGFGGYGYTF.

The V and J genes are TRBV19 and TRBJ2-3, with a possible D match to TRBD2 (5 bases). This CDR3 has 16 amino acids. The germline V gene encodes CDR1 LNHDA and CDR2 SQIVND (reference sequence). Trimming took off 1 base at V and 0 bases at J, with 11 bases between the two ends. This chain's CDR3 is CASSIAEVRSTDTQYF. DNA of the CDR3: TGTGCCAGTAGTATAGCGGAGGTGAGGAGCACAGATACGCAGTATTTT.

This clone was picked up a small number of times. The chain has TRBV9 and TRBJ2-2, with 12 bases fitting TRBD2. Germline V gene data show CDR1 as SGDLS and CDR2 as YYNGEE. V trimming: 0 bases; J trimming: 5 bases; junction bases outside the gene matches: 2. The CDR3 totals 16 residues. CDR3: CASSVATSGGTGELFF. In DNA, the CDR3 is TGTGCCAGCAGCGTAGCCACTAGCGGGGGGACCGGGGAGCTGTTTTTT.

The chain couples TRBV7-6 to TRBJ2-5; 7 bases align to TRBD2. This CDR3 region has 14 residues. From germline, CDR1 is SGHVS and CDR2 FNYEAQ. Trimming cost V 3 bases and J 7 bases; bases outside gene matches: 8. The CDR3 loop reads CASSFPDGRGTQYF. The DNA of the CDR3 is TGTGCCAGCAGCTTCCCCGATGGGAGGGGGACCCAGTACTTC.

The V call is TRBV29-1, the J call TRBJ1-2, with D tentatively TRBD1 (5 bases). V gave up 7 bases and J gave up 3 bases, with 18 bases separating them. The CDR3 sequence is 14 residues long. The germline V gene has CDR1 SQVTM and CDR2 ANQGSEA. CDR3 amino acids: CSEKPQGGDYGYTF. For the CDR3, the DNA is TGCAGCGAGAAACCTCAGGGAGGGGACTATGGCTACACCTTC. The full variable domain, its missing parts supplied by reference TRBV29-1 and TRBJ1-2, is SAVISQKPSRDICQRGTSLTIQCQVDSQVTMMFWYRQQPGQSLTLIATANQGSEATYESGFVIDKFPISRPNLTFSTLTVSNMSPEDSSIYLCSEKPQGGDYGYTFGSGTRLTVV.

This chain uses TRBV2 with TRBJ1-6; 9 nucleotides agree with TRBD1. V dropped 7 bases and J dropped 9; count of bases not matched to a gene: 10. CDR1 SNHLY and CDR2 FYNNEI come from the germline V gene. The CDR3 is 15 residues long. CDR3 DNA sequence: TGTGCCAGCACCATACCGGGACAGGGTACTTCACCCCTCCACTTT. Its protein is CASTIPGQGTSPLHF.

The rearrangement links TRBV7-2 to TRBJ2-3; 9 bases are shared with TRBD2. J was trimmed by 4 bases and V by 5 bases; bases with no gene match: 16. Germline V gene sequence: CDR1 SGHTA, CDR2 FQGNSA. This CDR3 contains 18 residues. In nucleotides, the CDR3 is TGTGCCAGCAGCCTAAACGGAGGGGCGGGAGGGGTAGCAGATACGCAGTATTTT. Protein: CASSLNGGAGGVADTQYF.

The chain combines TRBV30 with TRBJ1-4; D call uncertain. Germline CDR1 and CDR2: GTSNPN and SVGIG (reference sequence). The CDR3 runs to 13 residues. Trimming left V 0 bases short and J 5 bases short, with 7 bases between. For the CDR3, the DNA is TGTGCCTGGAGTGTTGGAGTGAATGAAAAACTGTTTTTT. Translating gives CAWSVGVNEKLFF.

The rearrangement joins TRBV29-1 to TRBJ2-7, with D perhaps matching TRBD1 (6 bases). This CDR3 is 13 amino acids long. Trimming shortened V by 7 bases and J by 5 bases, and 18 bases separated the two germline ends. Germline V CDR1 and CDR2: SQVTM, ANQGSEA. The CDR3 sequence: CSAVGAYGNEQYF. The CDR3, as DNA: TGCAGCGCCGTGGGGGCGTATGGCAACGAGCAGTACTTC.

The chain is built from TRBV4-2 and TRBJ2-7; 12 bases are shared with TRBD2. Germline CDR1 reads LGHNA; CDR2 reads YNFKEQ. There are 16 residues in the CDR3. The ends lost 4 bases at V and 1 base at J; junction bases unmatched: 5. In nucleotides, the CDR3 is TGTGCCAGCAGCCCGGAGGGGACTAGCGGGTCCTACGAGCAGTACTTC. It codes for CASSPEGTSGSYEQYF.

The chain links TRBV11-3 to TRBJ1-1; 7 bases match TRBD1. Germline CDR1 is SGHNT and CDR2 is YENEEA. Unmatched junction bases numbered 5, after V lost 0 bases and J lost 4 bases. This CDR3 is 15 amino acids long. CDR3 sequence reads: CASSLEGRGATEAFF. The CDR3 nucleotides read TGTGCCAGCAGCTTAGAGGGCAGGGGGGCCACTGAAGCTTTCTTT.

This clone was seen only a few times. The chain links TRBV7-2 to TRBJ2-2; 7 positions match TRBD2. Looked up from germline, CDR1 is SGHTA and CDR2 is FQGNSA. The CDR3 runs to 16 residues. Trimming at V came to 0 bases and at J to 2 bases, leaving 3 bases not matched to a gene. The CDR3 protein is CASSLAGGTNTGELFF. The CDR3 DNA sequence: TGTGCCAGCAGCTTAGCGGGGGGGACTAACACCGGGGAGCTGTTTTTT.

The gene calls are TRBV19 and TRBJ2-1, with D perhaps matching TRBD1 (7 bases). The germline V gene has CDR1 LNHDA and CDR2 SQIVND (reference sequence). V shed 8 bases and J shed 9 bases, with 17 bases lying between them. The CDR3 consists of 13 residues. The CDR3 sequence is CASLDRAEGEQFF. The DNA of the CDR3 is TGTGCCAGTCTTGACAGGGCGGAGGGTGAGCAGTTCTTC.

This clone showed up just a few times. CDR3 protein: CASSLGGGQSSYNEQFF. The CDR3 DNA reads as TGTGCCAGCAGCTTGGGGGGTGGACAGTCCTCCTACAATGAGCAGTTCTTC. This sequence joins TRBV5-4 and TRBJ2-1; D perhaps matches TRBD1 (6 bases). CDR1 and CDR2 from the germline V gene are SGHNT and YYREEE (reference sequence). The CDR3 loop spans 17 amino acids. V was pared by 0 bases and J by 0 bases, with 13 bases between.

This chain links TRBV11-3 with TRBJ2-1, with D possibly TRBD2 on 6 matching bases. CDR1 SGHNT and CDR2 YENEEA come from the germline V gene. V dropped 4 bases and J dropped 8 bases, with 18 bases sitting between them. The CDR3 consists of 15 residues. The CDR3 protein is CASSSRRPGDDEQFF. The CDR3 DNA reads TGTGCCAGCAGCTCTAGGCGGCCGGGAGATGATGAGCAGTTCTTC.

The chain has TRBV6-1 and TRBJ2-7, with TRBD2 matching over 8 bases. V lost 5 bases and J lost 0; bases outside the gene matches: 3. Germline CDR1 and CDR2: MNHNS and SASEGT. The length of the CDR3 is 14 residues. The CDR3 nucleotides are TGTGCCAGCAGTCCGGGGGGGAGCTCCTACGAGCAGTACTTC. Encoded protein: CASSPGGSSYEQYF.

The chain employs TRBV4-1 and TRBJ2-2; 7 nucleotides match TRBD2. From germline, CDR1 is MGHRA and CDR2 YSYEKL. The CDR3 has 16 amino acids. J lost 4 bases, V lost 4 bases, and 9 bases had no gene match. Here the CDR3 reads CASSPRGGPGTGELFF. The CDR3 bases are TGCGCCAGCAGCCCCCGGGGAGGGCCAGGCACCGGGGAGCTGTTTTTT.

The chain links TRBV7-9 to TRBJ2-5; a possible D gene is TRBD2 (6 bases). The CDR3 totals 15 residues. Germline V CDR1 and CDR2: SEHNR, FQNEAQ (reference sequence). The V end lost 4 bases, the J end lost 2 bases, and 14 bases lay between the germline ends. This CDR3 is CASSSLRGLQETQYF. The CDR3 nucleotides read TGTGCCAGCAGCTCACTGAGGGGACTTCAAGAGACCCAGTACTTC.

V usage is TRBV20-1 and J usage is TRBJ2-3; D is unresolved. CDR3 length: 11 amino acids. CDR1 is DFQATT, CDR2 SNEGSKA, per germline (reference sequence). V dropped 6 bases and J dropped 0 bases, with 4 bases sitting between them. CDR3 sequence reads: CSAQSTDTQYF. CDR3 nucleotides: TGCAGTGCCCAAAGCACAGATACGCAGTATTTT.

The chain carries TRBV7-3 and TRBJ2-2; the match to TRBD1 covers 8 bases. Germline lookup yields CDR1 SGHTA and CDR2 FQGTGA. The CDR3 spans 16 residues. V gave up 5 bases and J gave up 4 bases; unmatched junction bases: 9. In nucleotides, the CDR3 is TGTGCCAGCAGCCTGGGACAGGCCGGCGGCACCGGGGAGCTGTTTTTT. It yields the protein CASSLGQAGGTGELFF.

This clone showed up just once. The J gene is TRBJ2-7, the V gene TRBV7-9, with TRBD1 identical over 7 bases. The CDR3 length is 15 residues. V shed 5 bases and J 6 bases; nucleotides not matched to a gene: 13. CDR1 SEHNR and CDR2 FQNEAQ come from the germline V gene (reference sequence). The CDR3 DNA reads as TGTGCCAGCAGCCACCAACAGGGGCCAAACGGCGAGCAGTACTTC. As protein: CASSHQQGPNGEQYF. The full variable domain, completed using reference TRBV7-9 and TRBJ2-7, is DTGVSQNPRHKITKRGQNVTFRCDPISEHNRLYWYRQTLGQGPEFLTYFQNEAQLEKSRLLSDRFSAERPKGSFSTLEIQRTEQGDSAMYLCASSHQQGPNGEQYFGPGTRLTVT.